The 13 T cell receptor beta chains presented below share a single source sample, sequenced in a study of blood T cell repertoires in COVID-19. Clones were sequenced by immunoSEQ multiplex PCR, and TCRdb holds only the in-frame ones, with some missing. This sample yields approximately 230,000 clones, of which 90% to 95% are seen a single time; 1.9% belongs to the top ten. Sequenced input: PBMCs or T cells enriched from blood (not recorded which). These receptors all stem from a woman aged 18-35 years who had recovered from COVID-19.

This chain uses TRBV7-9 with TRBJ2-7; 7 bases are shared with TRBD1. V dropped 5 bases and J dropped 2; count of bases not matched to a gene: 9. Germline assignment: CDR1 SEHNR and CDR2 FQNEAQ (reference sequence). The CDR3 loop spans 15 amino acids. CDR3 region: CASSDRVAATYEQYF. The CDR3 coding sequence is TGTGCCAGCAGCGACAGGGTTGCTGCAACCTACGAGCAGTACTTC. The full variable domain, with the rest looked up from reference TRBV7-9 and TRBJ2-7, is DTGVSQNPRHKITKRGQNVTFRCDPISEHNRLYWYRQTLGQGPEFLTYFQNEAQLEKSRLLSDRFSAERPKGSFSTLEIQRTEQGDSAMYLCASSDRVAATYEQYFGPGTRLTVT.

The J gene is TRBJ1-6, the V gene TRBV4-2; weak D call: TRBD1 (6 bases). With 1 base removed from V and 14 bases from J, the gap between germline ends came to 15 bases. The germline gives CDR1 LGHNA, CDR2 YNFKEQ. The CDR3 length is 14 residues. CDR3 loop: CASSQGTGPSTLHF. The CDR3 region has the DNA TGTGCCAGCAGCCAAGGCACAGGGCCCTCCACCCTCCACTTT.

V usage is TRBV16 and J usage is TRBJ1-2, with 7 bases aligning to TRBD1. The CDR3 is 17 amino acids. Losses at the gene ends were 2 bases for V and 1 base for J; bases not matched to a gene: 10. Germline V gives CDR1 KGHSY, CDR2 FQNENV. In DNA form, the CDR3 reads TGTGCCAGCAGCCAACCGACAGGGTCCATTTTTAACTATGGCTACACCTTC. This sequence encodes CASSQPTGSIFNYGYTF.

The chain joins TRBV11-1 to TRBJ1-3; D remains ambiguous. The CDR3 has 14 residues. Germline V gene data show CDR1 as SGHAT and CDR2 as FQDESV (reference sequence). The V end was cut by 4 bases, the J end by 0 bases, with 7 bases between. The DNA for the CDR3 is TGTGCCAGCAGCTCCGGAGTCTCTGGAAACACCATATATTTT. Its protein product is CASSSGVSGNTIYF.

The chain couples TRBV7-2 to TRBJ1-4; D is unclear. This CDR3 is built from 15 residues. The germline V gene encodes CDR1 SGHTA and CDR2 FQGNSA. The ends were cut back, 5 bases at V and 6 bases at J, with 16 bases in the middle. This chain's CDR3 is CASSRDTGFDEKLFF. The CDR3 region has the DNA TGTGCCAGCAGCCGCGACACGGGATTCGATGAAAAACTGTTTTTT.

This chain joins TRBV18 and TRBJ1-2; 9 bases are a match to TRBD1. Germline V gives CDR1 KGHSH, CDR2 LQKENI. Germline trimming cut 2 bases from V and 4 bases from J; bases unmatched to any gene: 2. This CDR3 has 14 residues. The CDR3 bases are TGTGCCAGCTCACCAGGGACAGGGATCTATGGCTACACCTTC. Translated, it gives CASSPGTGIYGYTF.

The chain links TRBV5-1 to TRBJ2-1, with TRBD1 matching over 8 bases. The CDR3 length is 13 residues. After removal of 6 bases from V and 16 bases from J, the junction contained 15 bases not matched to a gene. In germline, CDR1 is SGHRS, CDR2 YFSETQ. The CDR3 reads CASTVDPGQASFF. In DNA, the CDR3 is TGCGCCAGCACCGTGGACCCGGGACAGGCCTCTTTCTTC.

This chain links TRBV12-3 or TRBV12-4 with TRBJ2-3, with D hard to call. Trimming cost V 0 bases and J 5 bases, with 6 bases left between them. There are 13 residues in the CDR3. The CDR3 nucleotides are TGTGCCAGCAGTTTAGCTGGCGGAGATACGCAGTATTTT. It is translated as CASSLAGGDTQYF.

This chain uses TRBV7-9 with TRBJ1-3, with 8 positions matching TRBD1. This CDR3 has 17 amino acids. V lost 4 bases to trimming and J lost 5 bases; unmatched junction nucleotides: 13. Looked up from germline, CDR1 is SEHNR and CDR2 is FQNEAQ (reference sequence). The CDR3 spells CASSSPMDRVARNTIYF. The CDR3 region has the DNA TGTGCCAGCAGCTCGCCGATGGACAGGGTAGCGAGAAACACCATATATTTT.

V and J are TRBV2 and TRBJ2-3; maybe TRBD1 (5 bases). This CDR3 has 12 amino acids. In germline, CDR1 is SNHLY, CDR2 FYNNEI. With 4 bases removed from V and 3 bases from J, the gap between germline ends came to 5 bases. The CDR3 nucleotides read TGTGCCAGCAGTGCAGGGACAGATACGCAGTATTTT. Translated: CASSAGTDTQYF.

The chain is built from TRBV2 and TRBJ1-5, with 9 bases matching TRBD1. The CDR3 contains 17 residues. The germline V gene encodes CDR1 SNHLY and CDR2 FYNNEI. V trimming: 2 bases; J trimming: 2 bases; junction bases outside the gene matches: 7. DNA for the CDR3: TGTGCCAGCAGTGAACCCTACAGGGGGCAGGGCAATCAGCCCCAGCATTTT. This gives the protein CASSEPYRGQGNQPQHF. Full variable domain (rest looked up from reference TRBV2 and TRBJ1-5): EPEVTQTPSHQVTQMGQEVILRCVPISNHLYFYWYRQILGQKVEFLVSFYNNEISEKSEIFDDQFSVERPDGSNFTLKIRSTKLEDSAMYFCASSEPYRGQGNQPQHFGDGTRLSIL.

The chain couples TRBV7-2 to TRBJ2-1; D might be TRBD2 (6 bases). The V gene's germline CDR1 is SGHTA and CDR2 FQGNSA. The CDR3 contains 16 residues. The V gene lost 2 bases and the J gene lost 2 bases, with 13 bases spanning the gap. Written as DNA, the CDR3 is TGTGCCAGCAGCTTATATGGACTATCACCCTACAATGAGCAGTTCTTC. The encoded protein is CASSLYGLSPYNEQFF.

The rearrangement uses TRBV19 and TRBJ1-4, with 9 nucleotides matching TRBD1. Trimming cost V 1 base and J 8 bases; bases outside gene matches: 5. This CDR3 comprises 15 residues. CDR1 is LNHDA and CDR2 is SQIVND in the germline V gene (reference sequence). DNA for the CDR3: TGTGCCAGTAGTATAGGGGACAGGGCTGAGGAAAAACTGTTTTTT. This translates into CASSIGDRAEEKLFF.